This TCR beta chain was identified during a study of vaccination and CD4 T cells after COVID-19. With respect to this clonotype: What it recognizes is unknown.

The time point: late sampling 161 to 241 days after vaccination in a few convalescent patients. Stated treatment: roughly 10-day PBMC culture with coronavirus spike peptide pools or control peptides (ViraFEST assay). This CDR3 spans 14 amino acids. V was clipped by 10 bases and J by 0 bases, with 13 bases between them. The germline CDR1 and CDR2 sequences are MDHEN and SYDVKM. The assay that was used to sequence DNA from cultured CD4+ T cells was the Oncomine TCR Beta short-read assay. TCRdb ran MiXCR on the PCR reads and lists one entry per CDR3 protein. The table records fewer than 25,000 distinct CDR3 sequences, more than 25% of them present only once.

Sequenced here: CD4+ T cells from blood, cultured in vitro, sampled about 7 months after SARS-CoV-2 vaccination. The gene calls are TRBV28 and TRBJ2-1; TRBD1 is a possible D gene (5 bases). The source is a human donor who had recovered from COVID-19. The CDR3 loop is CATDRQSSYNEQFF. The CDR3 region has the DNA TGTGCCACCGATAGACAGAGCTCCTACAATGAGCAGTTCTTC. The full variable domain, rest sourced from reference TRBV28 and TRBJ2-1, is DVKVTQSSRYLVKRTGEKVFLECVQDMDHENMFWYRQDPGLGLRLIYFSYDVKMKEKGDIPEGYSVSREKKERFSLILESASTNQTSMYLCATDRQSSYNEQFFGPGTRLTVL.